Sequencing of this TCR beta chain was carried out in a study of CD8 T cells in ankylosing spondylitis. Points from the study as a whole: Within ankylosing spondylitis blood, a TCR beta motif made up of under 10 highly homologous variants appeared to be characteristic. Clones linked with disease were CD8+ and fairly uncommon in the peripheral blood. Clones linked to disease were reported to show significant enrichment in matched ankylosing spondylitis synovial fluid.

For TCR beta, libraries came from quantitative 5'-RACE with molecular barcodes. TCRdb called the 5' RACE reads again in MiXCR, with one record for every CDR3 protein. The table records about 220,000 distinct CDR3 sequences, 7% to 8% of them present only once. This CDR3 has 11 residues. Trimming removed 0 bases from V and 4 bases from J, with 0 bases in between. The V gene's germline CDR1 is LGHNT and CDR2 FRNRAP. This clonotype was recorded at least ten times. Antigen: not known. The sequence came from a male donor with ankylosing spondylitis. The sample consisted of blood, either unsorted or a sorted T cell fraction (not recorded which). This chain links TRBV12-5 with TRBJ1-2; D remains unclear. The CDR3: CASGLVYGYTF. Written as DNA, the CDR3 is TGTGCTAGTGGTTTGGTCTATGGCTACACCTTC. Together with reference TRBV12-5 and TRBJ1-2, the CDR3 gives the full variable domain: DARVTQTPRHKVTEMGQEVTMRCQPILGHNTVFWYRQTMMQGLELLAYFRNRAPLDDSGMPKDRFSAEMPDATLATLKIQPSEPRDSAVYFCASGLVYGYTFGSGTRLTVV.